Presented here are 22 T cell receptor beta chains from one specimen sequenced in a study of shared clonotypes between healthy human individuals. The table came from immunoSEQ multiplex PCR; TCRdb's copy has only in-frame clones and leaves some out. The repertoire has some 900,000 clones, over 75% of them found once; the top ten carry roughly 1.5%. Sequenced input: memory CD4+ T cells sorted from blood. The subset: CD45RA-negative fraction. The origin of the receptors is a man aged 18 to 35 in good health.

Written as DNA, the CDR3 is TGCAGCGTTGATTCAGGGAACACCGGGGAGCTGTTTTTT. Residues: CSVDSGNTGELFF. The V gene is TRBV29-1, the J gene TRBJ2-2; D remains ambiguous. Germline CDR1 and CDR2: SQVTM and ANQGSEA. V was pared by 3 bases and J by 1 base, with 6 bases between. The CDR3 has 13 amino acids.

The chain employs TRBV19 and TRBJ2-5, with no clear D. V lost 1 base and J lost 10, with 10 bases in between. CDR1 and CDR2 from the germline V gene are LNHDA and SQIVND (reference sequence). CDR3 length: 12 amino acids. The CDR3 sequence: CASSIVAGLQYF. CDR3 sequence (DNA): TGTGCCAGTAGTATAGTAGCAGGCCTCCAGTACTTC. Full variable domain (rest looked up from reference TRBV19 and TRBJ2-5): DGGITQSPKYLFRKEGQNVTLSCEQNLNHDAMYWYRQDPGQGLRLIYYSQIVNDFQKGDIAEGYSVSREKKESFPLTVTSAQKNPTAFYLCASSIVAGLQYFGPGTRLLVL.

V gene TRBV9 combines with J gene TRBJ2-5, with 7 positions matching TRBD1. There are 14 residues in the CDR3. CDR1 is SGDLS and CDR2 is YYNGEE in the germline V gene. V trimming: 3 bases; J trimming: 6 bases; junction bases outside the gene matches: 8. This chain's CDR3 is CASSADRDGKTQYF. The CDR3 bases are TGTGCCAGCAGCGCTGACAGGGACGGGAAGACCCAGTACTTC.

This chain links TRBV12-5 with TRBJ2-1; D gene uncertain. V was pared by 3 bases and J by 7 bases, with 1 base between. The CDR3 is made up of 10 amino acids. Germline-derived CDR1 and CDR2 are LGHNT and FRNRAP. The CDR3 loop is CASGLNEQFF. CDR3 coding DNA: TGTGCTAGTGGTTTAAATGAGCAGTTCTTC.

This clone was recorded once. This chain connects TRBV6-5 to TRBJ1-1, with D maybe TRBD1 (5 bases). CDR3 length equals 13 residues. V dropped 6 bases and J dropped 2 bases, with 10 bases sitting between them. Germline values: CDR1 MNHEY, CDR2 SVGAGI. The CDR3 nucleotides are TGTGCCAGCAGAAGGGACCGAAACACTGAAGCTTTCTTT. Translating it yields CASRRDRNTEAFF.

The chain has TRBV28 and TRBJ2-3; the match to TRBD1 covers 12 bases. V dropped 5 bases and J dropped 6; count of bases not matched to a gene: 3. Germline CDR1 MDHEN, CDR2 SYDVKM. The CDR3 spans 14 residues. In DNA form, the CDR3 reads TGTGCCAGCAGTGGGGGACAGGGGGCTGATACGCAGTATTTT. It translates to CASSGGQGADTQYF.

This clone was detected only once. The chain recombines TRBV19 with TRBJ2-3; D ambiguous. The V end was cut by 5 bases, the J end by 1 base, with 10 bases between. Germline V CDR1 and CDR2: LNHDA, SQIVND (reference sequence). This CDR3 contains 14 residues. CDR3 residues: CASSLLGGTDTQYF. The DNA for the CDR3 is TGTGCCAGTAGTCTCCTTGGGGGCACAGATACGCAGTATTTT.

This clone appeared a single time. Other DNA variants within this sample encode the same CDR3. CDR3 in DNA: TGTGCCAGCTCACCATCAGGGCCCAATCAGCCCCAGCATTTT. Residues: CASSPSGPNQPQHF. The chain uses TRBV18 and TRBJ1-5; the D gene is possibly TRBD1 (5 bases). V dropped 2 bases and J dropped 3 bases, with 8 bases sitting between them. CDR1 KGHSH and CDR2 LQKENI come from the germline V gene. There are 14 residues in the CDR3.

As concerns this clone: This may stem from a read error, because a much larger clone lies one nucleotide away. Distinct nucleotide sequences in the sample also encode this CDR3. J is TRBJ2-3 and V is TRBV2, with D unclear. The CDR3 sequence is 12 residues long. V was clipped by 4 bases and J by 2 bases, with 4 bases between them. Germline lookup yields CDR1 SNHLY and CDR2 FYNNEI. The CDR3 nucleotides read TGTGCCAGCAGTGGCGACACAGATACGCAGTATTTT. Translated, it gives CASSGDTDTQYF.

The V gene is TRBV6-5, the J gene TRBJ2-5; 7 nucleotides align to TRBD2. The CDR3 has 12 residues. The germline V gene has CDR1 MNHEY and CDR2 SVGAGI. V dropped 7 bases and J dropped 2; count of bases not matched to a gene: 1. The CDR3 DNA reads TGTGCCAGCAAAGCGGGACAAGAGACCCAGTACTTC. Encoded protein: CASKAGQETQYF.

This chain joins TRBV5-1 and TRBJ2-7, with 8 bases lining up with TRBD1. This CDR3 spans 13 amino acids. The germline gives CDR1 SGHRS, CDR2 YFSETQ. Losses at the gene ends were 7 bases for V and 3 bases for J; bases not matched to a gene: 6. The CDR3 DNA follows: TGCGCCAGCGGAGCCACAGGGGGCTACGAGCAGTACTTC. It translates to CASGATGGYEQYF.

This clone appeared once. Compared with germline, one end of the junction differs, possibly owing to a read error. The chain has TRBV6-8 and TRBJ2-7; TRBD2 agrees at 7 bases. The germline CDR1 and CDR2 sequences are MNHGY and SAAAGT. The CDR3 contains 11 residues. The CDR3 protein is CASLPGREGLF. The CDR3 DNA follows: TGTGCCAGCCTCCCGGGGAGGGAGGGTCTCTTC.

As for this clone: A junction boundary mismatches the germline segment, possibly from a read error. This rearrangement joins TRBV7-7 to TRBJ1-1; a possible D gene is TRBD1 (6 bases). Germline V lookup: CDR1 SSHAT, CDR2 FNYEAQ (reference sequence). The CDR3 covers 14 residues. CDR3 sequence (DNA): TGTGCTAGCAGCTTAGAAACAGGGAGTTTTGCAGCTTTCTTT. It translates to CASSLETGSFAAFF.

The chain employs TRBV5-5 and TRBJ1-1; D unclear. The CDR3 covers 15 residues. Trimming stripped 2 bases from V and 0 bases from J, with 11 bases between. The germline CDR1 and CDR2 sequences are SGHKS and YYEKEE (reference sequence). Written as DNA, the CDR3 is TGTGCCAGCAGCTTTACTGCGGGAATGAACACTGAAGCTTTCTTT. Amino acids: CASSFTAGMNTEAFF.

The chain employs TRBV21-1 and TRBJ2-5. TRBV21-1 is a pseudogene. This CDR3 has 14 residues. The CDR3 region has the DNA TGTGCCAGTCCGGCACACCCCATCCAAGAGACCCAGTACTTC. Translation gives CASPAHPIQETQYF.

This chain uses TRBV7-2 with TRBJ2-1; the D gene could be TRBD1 or TRBD2 (5 bases each). In germline, CDR1 is SGHTA, CDR2 FQGNSA. There are 14 residues in the CDR3. Trimming removed 2 bases at V and 7 bases at J, with 12 bases between. CDR3 nucleotides: TGTGCCAGCAGCTTACGTTGGGGACCAAATGAGCAGTTCTTC. It yields the protein CASSLRWGPNEQFF.

This chain uses TRBV12-5 with TRBJ1-2, with D perhaps matching TRBD1 (6 bases). The CDR3 has 14 amino acids. The V end was cut by 1 base, the J end by 4 bases, with 10 bases between. Germline CDR1 and CDR2: LGHNT and FRNRAP. CDR3 protein: CASGLDRAFYGYTF. The CDR3 region has the DNA TGTGCTAGTGGTTTGGACAGGGCATTCTATGGCTACACCTTC.

This clone was found a few times. The chain combines TRBV6-6 with TRBJ2-7, with TRBD1 matching over 7 bases. The CDR3 extends over 13 amino acids. Germline V gene data show CDR1 as MNHNY and CDR2 as SVGAGI (reference sequence). V lost 10 bases and J lost 2; bases outside the gene matches: 8. The CDR3, as DNA: TGTGCCACCCTTAGGGACAGCCCCTACGAGCAGTACTTC. Amino acid sequence: CATLRDSPYEQYF.

This clone was seen at least ten times. The same CDR3 can be traced to other DNA sequences in this sample. V gene TRBV6-1 combines with J gene TRBJ1-2; TRBD1 matches at 10 bases. The V gene's germline CDR1 is MNHNS and CDR2 SASEGT. Losses at the gene ends were 5 bases for V and 4 bases for J; bases not matched to a gene: 7. This CDR3 spans 15 amino acids. CDR3 in amino acids: CASSNRQGAVYGYTF. The DNA for the CDR3 is TGTGCCAGCAGTAATCGACAGGGGGCAGTCTATGGCTACACCTTC.

This clone was observed once. The chain is built from TRBV2 and TRBJ2-5; 7 bases map to TRBD1. Per germline, CDR1 SNHLY and CDR2 FYNNEI. The CDR3 has 14 amino acids. Unmatched junction bases numbered 4, after V lost 5 bases and J lost 1 base. Here the CDR3 DNA reads TGTGCCAGCAGTCCCAGACAGGGCCAAGAGACCCAGTACTTC. The encoded protein is CASSPRQGQETQYF. The full variable domain, completed using reference TRBV2 and TRBJ2-5, is EPEVTQTPSHQVTQMGQEVILRCVPISNHLYFYWYRQILGQKVEFLVSFYNNEISEKSEIFDDQFSVERPDGSNFTLKIRSTKLEDSAMYFCASSPRQGQETQYFGPGTRLLVL.

This clone was seen only a few times. The CDR3 here is CASSYYGEGQGAEGYTF. CDR3 sequence (DNA): TGTGCCAGCAGTTACTACGGGGAAGGGCAGGGGGCCGAAGGCTACACCTTC. The V and J genes are TRBV6-8 and TRBJ1-2, with 8 bases lining up with TRBD1. The CDR3 is 17 amino acids. J gave up 8 bases and V 1 base, and 15 bases lay outside the gene matches. The germline gives CDR1 MNHGY, CDR2 SAAAGT.

This rearrangement joins TRBV29-1 to TRBJ2-3; D is undetermined. The ends were cut back, 1 base at V and 0 bases at J, with 14 bases in the middle. CDR1 is SQVTM and CDR2 is ANQGSEA in the germline V gene. There are 16 residues in the CDR3. The CDR3 DNA follows: TGCAGCGTTGAAGCAGCTCTCGCCGAAAGCACAGATACGCAGTATTTT. Translated: CSVEAALAESTDTQYF.